This T cell receptor beta chain was documented in a study of control samples from healthy donors and cancer patients. The germline V and J ends were trimmed by 5 bases and 6 bases, with 11 bases remaining between them. The CDR3 runs 12 residues. Germline values: CDR1 SGHNT, CDR2 YENEEA. Sequencing used immunoSEQ multiplex PCR; TCRdb keeps in-frame clones, though not all of them. This table holds fewer than 200,000 clones, 85% to 95% found once. Specimen: blood. The chain uses TRBV11-3 and TRBJ2-7; D is uncertain. The receptor's source is a woman aged 55-70 years in good health. This chain's CDR3 is CASSNRVGEQYF. For the CDR3, the DNA is TGTGCCAGCAGCAACCGGGTGGGCGAGCAGTACTTC.